This passage covers 11 T cell receptor beta chains from one sample sequenced in a study of blood T cells in healthy people across ages. Primers used in a second PCR of roughly 6 to 12 cycles were a sample-barcoded 5' primer and a J-beta primer mix. TCRdb reanalysed the 5' RACE reads using MiXCR and keeps one entry per CDR3 protein. Here the sample spans fewer than 2 million distinct CDR3 sequences, about 39% being singletons. Sequenced input: blood. Source of these receptors: a human donor in good health.

The chain couples TRBV18 to TRBJ1-5; possible D gene TRBD1, 6 bases. Germline V gene sequence: CDR1 KGHSH, CDR2 LQKENI. The CDR3 is 16 amino acids. Deletions cut 3 bases from V and 2 bases from J, with 14 bases between. CDR3 region: CASSPLGGWGNQPQHF. DNA of the CDR3: TGTGCCAGCTCACCGTTGGGGGGCTGGGGCAATCAGCCCCAGCATTTT.

The V gene is TRBV6-6, the J gene TRBJ2-7; the match to TRBD2 covers 7 bases. J lost 3 bases, V lost 2 bases, and 7 bases had no gene match. The CDR3 length is 15 residues. CDR1 is MNHNY and CDR2 is SVGAGI in the germline V gene (reference sequence). CDR3 region: CASSYLDRGVYEQYF. The CDR3 region has the DNA TGTGCCAGCAGTTACCTAGATCGGGGGGTCTACGAGCAGTACTTC.

A few counts support this clonotype. CDR3 in DNA: TGTGCCAGCAGTTACAGGGGGGGCCACTACAATGAGCAGTTCTTC. Its translation: CASSYRGGHYNEQFF. The chain recombines TRBV6-2 or TRBV6-3 with TRBJ2-1, with D maybe TRBD2 (7 bases). CDR1 and CDR2 from the germline V gene are MNHEY and SVGEGT. V gave up 2 bases and J gave up 3 bases, with 11 bases separating them. The CDR3 contains 15 residues.

The chain uses TRBV12-3 or TRBV12-4 and TRBJ2-1; 8 bases map to TRBD2. This CDR3 has 16 residues. The junction had 11 bases not matched to a gene; V was cut back by 6 bases and J by 4 bases. The CDR3 sequence: CASSPPRVAGYNEQFF. CDR3 DNA: TGTGCCAGCAGCCCCCCGAGGGTAGCGGGGTACAATGAGCAGTTCTTC.

The V gene is TRBV5-6, the J gene TRBJ2-1, with 7 nucleotides matching TRBD1. This CDR3 spans 16 amino acids. With 4 bases clipped from V and 8 bases from J, the junction kept 15 bases outside the gene matches. Germline V gene sequence: CDR1 SGHDT, CDR2 YYEEEE. The CDR3 sequence: CASSRGNRGWFDEQFF. Written as DNA, the CDR3 is TGTGCCAGCAGCAGAGGCAACAGGGGCTGGTTCGATGAGCAGTTCTTC.

The chain joins TRBV6-5 to TRBJ2-1, with 10 bases that match TRBD2. The V segment lost 5 bases and the J segment 4 bases; nucleotides outside the gene matches: 8. The length of the CDR3 is 16 residues. Germline V gives CDR1 MNHEY, CDR2 SVGAGI. CDR3 in DNA: TGTGCCAGCAGTCAACTTAGCGGGGGGTATTACAATGAGCAGTTCTTC. Protein product: CASSQLSGGYYNEQFF.

V is TRBV29-1 and J is TRBJ1-2; D gene unclear. The V end lost 5 bases, the J end lost 3 bases, and 10 bases lay between the germline ends. Germline loops: CDR1 SQVTM, CDR2 ANQGSEA. CDR3 length: 12 residues. CDR3 in DNA: TGCAGCGTTACCCAAGTTGACTATGGCTACACCTTC. The encoded protein is CSVTQVDYGYTF.

The V and J genes are TRBV11-3 and TRBJ2-7; no reliable D call. The J call may be incorrect, as the DNA end agrees better with TRBJ2-5. The CDR3 covers 14 residues. CDR1 SGHNT and CDR2 YENEEA come from the germline V gene. The CDR3 region is CASSARVPGETQYF. CDR3 in DNA: TGTGCCAGCAGTGCCCGGGTTCCCGGGGAGACCCAGTACTTC.

This CDR3 reads CASSYKRGGSYEQYF. The CDR3 coding sequence is TGTGCCAGCAGCTATAAGCGGGGGGGGTCCTACGAGCAGTACTTC. V usage is TRBV13 and J usage is TRBJ2-7; 10 positions match TRBD2. The CDR3 contains 15 residues. With V trimmed by 4 bases and J by 1 base, 4 bases remained unmatched. The germline gives CDR1 PRHDT, CDR2 FYEKMQ (reference sequence). Based on the CDR3 plus reference TRBV13 and TRBJ2-7, the full variable domain is AAGVIQSPRHLIKEKRETATLKCYPIPRHDTVYWYQQGPGQDPQFLISFYEKMQSDKGSIPDRFSAQQFSDYHSELNMSSLELGDSALYFCASSYKRGGSYEQYFGPGTRLTVT.

The chain joins TRBV7-2 to TRBJ2-1, with 7 bases lining up with TRBD1. This CDR3 is built from 13 residues. Germline V gene data show CDR1 as SGHTA and CDR2 as FQGNSA. The ends lost 1 base at V and 12 bases at J; junction bases unmatched: 6. The DNA for the CDR3 is TGTGCCAGCAGCTTAGGACAGGGAAACCGGCAGTTCTTC. Encoded protein: CASSLGQGNRQFF.

V gene TRBV28 combines with J gene TRBJ2-1; perhaps TRBD2 as D (5 bases). V lost 5 bases, J lost 8 bases, and 25 bases lay in between. The CDR3 covers 17 residues. Germline V CDR1 and CDR2: MDHEN, SYDVKM. The CDR3 region has the DNA TGTGCCAGCAGTATCGCGGTGAGGCAGGAGGTCGGGGATGAGCAGTTCTTC. Encoded protein: CASSIAVRQEVGDEQFF.